This passage covers 8 T cell receptor beta chains from one sample sequenced in a study of T cells after yellow fever vaccination. TCRdb re-derived calls from the 5' RACE reads in MiXCR, one entry per CDR3 protein. The profile shows approximately 85,000 distinct CDR3 sequences, roughly 14% of them singletons. The sample consisted of CD8+ T cells not binding an NS4B(214-222) dextramer, sorted from PBMCs, taken approximately 20 days after the first yellow fever vaccination. The receptor source for this set is a man younger than 35 who received the YFV17D yellow fever vaccine.

This sequence joins TRBV4-1 and TRBJ2-2, with 8 nucleotides matching TRBD2. The CDR3 totals 17 residues. The junction had 8 bases not matched to a gene; V was cut back by 0 bases and J by 5 bases. Germline assignment: CDR1 MGHRA and CDR2 YSYEKL. This CDR3 reads CASSQDPGGGITGELFF. CDR3 in DNA: TGCGCCAGCAGCCAAGATCCGGGCGGGGGGATTACCGGGGAGCTGTTTTTT.

V is TRBV20-1 and J is TRBJ2-7, with TRBD2 as a possible D gene (6 bases). This CDR3 contains 14 residues. CDR1 DFQATT and CDR2 SNEGSKA come from the germline V gene (reference sequence). The V gene lost 5 bases and the J gene lost 2 bases, with 16 bases spanning the gap. The CDR3 DNA sequence: TGCAGTGCTGATAATGGGGACTGGACCTACGAGCAGTACTTC. This sequence encodes CSADNGDWTYEQYF.

In DNA, the CDR3 is TGCAGTGCTATAAAAACTGAAGGGAACAATGAGCAGTTCTTC. Translation: CSAIKTEGNNEQFF. The chain combines TRBV20-1 with TRBJ2-1; D is unclear. The CDR3 spans 14 residues. V lost 4 bases and J lost 5, with 15 bases in between. CDR1 DFQATT and CDR2 SNEGSKA come from the germline V gene (reference sequence).

This clonotype has just a few counts. V gene TRBV6-2 or TRBV6-3 combines with J gene TRBJ2-5, with D maybe TRBD2 (6 bases). Trimming removed 2 bases from V and 6 bases from J, with 16 bases in between. The CDR3 covers 15 residues. CDR1 is MNHEY and CDR2 is SVGEGT in the germline V gene. As DNA, the CDR3 is TGTGCCAGCAGTTACGGGACTCCAGTCGTGAAGACCCAGTACTTC. This encodes CASSYGTPVVKTQYF.

This clonotype rates as medium-sized. The chain employs TRBV5-6 and TRBJ2-3, with a tentative D call TRBD2 (5 bases). The V end lost 1 base, the J end lost 5 bases, and 17 bases lay between the germline ends. CDR3 size: 16 residues. CDR1 is SGHDT, CDR2 YYEEEE, per germline. The CDR3 DNA sequence: TGTGCCAGCAGCTTGACGGACGGGAACCGAGTAGATACGCAGTATTTT. It specifies CASSLTDGNRVDTQYF.

This clonotype has only a few counts. The chain carries TRBV29-1 and TRBJ1-2, with no clear D. Germline-derived CDR1 and CDR2 are SQVTM and ANQGSEA. The CDR3 is 10 residues long. The CDR3 loop is CSDTSYGYTF. The CDR3 DNA sequence: TGCAGTGACACTTCCTATGGCTACACCTTC.

There are a few counts of this clonotype. CDR3 region: CASSSGLAVQETQYF. The CDR3 bases are TGCGCCAGCAGCTCAGGACTAGCGGTACAAGAGACCCAGTACTTC. The V call is TRBV5-1, the J call TRBJ2-5; TRBD2 aligns across 10 bases. The length of the CDR3 is 15 residues. The J segment lost 2 bases and the V segment lost 3 bases, leaving 4 bases of the junction unmatched. Germline CDR1 SGHRS, CDR2 YFSETQ.

J is TRBJ2-1 and V is TRBV11-3, with 7 bases matching TRBD2. Germline CDR1 and CDR2: SGHNT and YENEEA. This CDR3 is 15 amino acids long. The V and J ends lost 1 base and 3 bases, in that order; junction bases with no gene match: 3. The CDR3 DNA is TGTGCCAGCAGCTTAGTAACGGGGGGCTACAATGAGCAGTTCTTC. Its protein product is CASSLVTGGYNEQFF.